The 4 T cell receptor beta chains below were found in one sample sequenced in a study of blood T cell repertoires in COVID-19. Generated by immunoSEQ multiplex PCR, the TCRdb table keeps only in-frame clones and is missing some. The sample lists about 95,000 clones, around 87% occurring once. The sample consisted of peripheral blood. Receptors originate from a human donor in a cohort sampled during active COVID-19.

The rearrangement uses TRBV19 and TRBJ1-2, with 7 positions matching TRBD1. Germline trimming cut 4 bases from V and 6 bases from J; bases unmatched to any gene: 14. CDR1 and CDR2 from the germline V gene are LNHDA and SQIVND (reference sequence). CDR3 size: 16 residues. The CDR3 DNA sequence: TGTGCCAGTAGTACCTCCCCTCTGGGACAGAGGAATGGCTACACCTTC. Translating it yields CASSTSPLGQRNGYTF. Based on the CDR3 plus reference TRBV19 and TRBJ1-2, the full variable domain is DGGITQSPKYLFRKEGQNVTLSCEQNLNHDAMYWYRQDPGQGLRLIYYSQIVNDFQKGDIAEGYSVSREKKESFPLTVTSAQKNPTAFYLCASSTSPLGQRNGYTFGSGTRLTVV.

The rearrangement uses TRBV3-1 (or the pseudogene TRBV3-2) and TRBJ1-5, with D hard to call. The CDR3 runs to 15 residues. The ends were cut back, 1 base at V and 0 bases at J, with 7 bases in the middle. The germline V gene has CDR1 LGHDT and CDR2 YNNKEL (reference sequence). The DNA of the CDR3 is TGTGCCAGCAGCCAAGGATATAGTAGCAATCAGCCCCAGCATTTT. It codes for CASSQGYSSNQPQHF.

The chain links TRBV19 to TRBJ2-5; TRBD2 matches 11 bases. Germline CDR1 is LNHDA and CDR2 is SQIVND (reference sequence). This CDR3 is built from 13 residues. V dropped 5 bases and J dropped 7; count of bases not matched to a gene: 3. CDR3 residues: CASSGTSGGTQYF. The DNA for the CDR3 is TGTGCCAGTAGTGGCACTAGCGGGGGGACCCAGTACTTC.

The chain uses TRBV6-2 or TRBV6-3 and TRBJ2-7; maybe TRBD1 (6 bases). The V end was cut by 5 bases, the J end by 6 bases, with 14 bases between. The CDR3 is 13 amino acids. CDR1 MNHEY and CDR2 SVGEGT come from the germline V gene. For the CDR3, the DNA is TGTGCCAGCAGTACAGGGTCAGGCACCGAGCAGTACTTC. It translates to CASSTGSGTEQYF.